The 15 T cell receptor beta chains below all came from one sample that was sequenced in a study of T-cell reconstitution after alpha-beta-depleted transplantation in children. Unique molecular identifiers featured in how the TCRbeta library was prepared. MiXCR was run by TCRdb on the PCR reads, yielding one entry per CDR3 protein. The sample lists approximately 420,000 distinct CDR3 sequences; approximately 11% were seen once. The sample consisted of PBMCs from the stem cell graft donor, taken from the stem cell graft. These receptors all come from a human donor who donated a stem cell graft to a child with acute myeloid leukemia.

Only a few counts were recorded for this clonotype. This chain links TRBV25-1 with TRBJ2-3; D unresolved. The CDR3 sequence is 14 residues long. Germline V lookup: CDR1 MGHDK, CDR2 SYGVNS. Trimming stripped 0 bases from V and 6 bases from J, with 10 bases between. CDR3 in amino acids: CASSEYTTGDTQYF. The CDR3 DNA reads TGTGCCAGCAGTGAATATACCACCGGGGATACGCAGTATTTT. Supplemented by reference TRBV25-1 and TRBJ2-3, the full variable domain reads EADIYQTPRYLVIGTGKKITLECSQTMGHDKMYWYQQDPGMELHLIHYSYGVNSTEKGDLSSESTVSRIRTEHFPLTLESARPSHTSQYLCASSEYTTGDTQYFGPGTRLTVL.

This clonotype was seen a handful of times. This chain connects TRBV4-1 to TRBJ1-4; no definite D call. Trimming pared 1 base from V and 8 bases from J, leaving 14 bases between. Per the germline V gene, CDR1 is MGHRA and CDR2 is YSYEKL. The CDR3 spans 15 residues. The CDR3 protein is CASSQGRRRGEKLFF. The CDR3 nucleotides are TGCGCCAGCAGCCAAGGACGCCGGCGAGGGGAAAAACTGTTTTTT.

V usage is TRBV9 and J usage is TRBJ1-2; no definite D call. CDR1 and CDR2 (germline): SGDLS, YYNGEE. Trimming removed 0 bases from V and 8 bases from J, with 11 bases in between. CDR3 size: 13 residues. The CDR3 region is CASSVATSYGYTF. The CDR3 DNA reads TGTGCCAGCAGCGTAGCTACGAGCTACGGCTACACCTTC.

This sequence joins TRBV6-1 and TRBJ1-6; 10 bases align to TRBD1. The CDR3 consists of 18 residues. Germline loops: CDR1 MNHNS, CDR2 SASEGT. Unmatched junction bases numbered 14, after V lost 3 bases and J lost 9 bases. The CDR3 nucleotides are TGTGCCAGCAGTGAGTTCGTGGGACAGGGGCATATCGCTTCACCCCTCCACTTT. This translates into CASSEFVGQGHIASPLHF.

This clonotype was observed a handful of times. This chain links TRBV20-1 with TRBJ2-1; D is ambiguous. Per the germline V gene, CDR1 is DFQATT and CDR2 is SNEGSKA (reference sequence). V lost 5 bases to trimming and J lost 12 bases, with 14 bases between them. CDR3 size: 11 residues. CDR3 sequence reads: CSASDGPGQFF. DNA for the CDR3: TGCAGTGCTTCAGACGGACCGGGGCAGTTCTTC.

This clonotype was found many times. Written as DNA, the CDR3 is TGCGCCAGCACCGACAGCCCGGGGAACACCGGGGAGCTGTTTTTT. Its protein product is CASTDSPGNTGELFF. The gene calls are TRBV5-1 and TRBJ2-2; D is possibly TRBD1 (5 bases). Trimming left V 6 bases short and J 1 base short, with 13 bases between. Germline values: CDR1 SGHRS, CDR2 YFSETQ. This CDR3 is 15 amino acids long.

This clonotype has a count of ten or more. The rearrangement uses TRBV20-1 and TRBJ2-1; weak D call: TRBD2 (6 bases). This CDR3 contains 14 residues. CDR1 and CDR2 (germline): DFQATT, SNEGSKA (reference sequence). Deletions cut 6 bases from V and 5 bases from J, with 17 bases between. CDR3 coding DNA: TGCAGTGCAACCTACTGGAGGGGAAACAATGAGCAGTTCTTC. Translation gives CSATYWRGNNEQFF.

Ten or more counts support this clonotype. The genes are TRBV7-2 and TRBJ2-1, with 7 bases that match TRBD1. The CDR3 covers 15 residues. V lost 5 bases and J lost 9; bases outside the gene matches: 13. The germline V gene encodes CDR1 SGHTA and CDR2 FQGNSA. Written as DNA, the CDR3 is TGTGCCAGCAGCAAAGACAGGGCCCGAGGTGGTGAGCAGTTCTTC. It encodes CASSKDRARGGEQFF.

This clonotype was found a few times. V and J are TRBV4-1 and TRBJ1-1; possible D gene TRBD1, 6 bases. Trimming removed 0 bases at V and 10 bases at J, with 18 bases between. CDR3 length: 15 residues. Looked up from germline, CDR1 is MGHRA and CDR2 is YSYEKL. CDR3 in amino acids: CASSQETQGLSVAFF. CDR3 in DNA: TGCGCCAGCAGCCAAGAGACGCAGGGGCTTTCAGTAGCTTTCTTT.

A few counts support this clonotype. The gene calls are TRBV11-2 and TRBJ2-7; D tentatively reads TRBD1 or TRBD2 (6 bases each). The V gene lost 8 bases and the J gene lost 0 bases, with 20 bases spanning the gap. Germline loops: CDR1 SGHAT, CDR2 FQNNGV. This CDR3 has 16 amino acids. CDR3 DNA sequence: TGTGCCAGCGGTCCCCCCTCGGGGGCCAGCTCCTACGAGCAGTACTTC. Protein: CASGPPSGASSYEQYF.

This clonotype was observed a few times. This chain links TRBV6-1 with TRBJ2-1; TRBD2 aligns across 7 bases. The V gene end was trimmed by 2 bases and the J gene end by 10 bases; junction bases not matched to a gene: 5. Germline V CDR1 and CDR2: MNHNS, SASEGT. The length of the CDR3 is 13 residues. The CDR3 nucleotides read TGTGCCAGCAGTGAATGGCGGGAGAGCGAGCAGTTCTTC. This encodes CASSEWRESEQFF.

The chain combines TRBV11-2 with TRBJ2-5; possibly TRBD1 for D (6 bases). CDR3 length: 14 amino acids. Germline V gene sequence: CDR1 SGHAT, CDR2 FQNNGV. V lost 0 bases and J 5 bases, leaving 10 bases between the germline ends. The CDR3 region is CASSLDRGWETQYF. CDR3 nucleotide sequence: TGTGCCAGCAGCTTAGACAGGGGTTGGGAGACCCAGTACTTC. The full variable domain, with the rest looked up from reference TRBV11-2 and TRBJ2-5, is EAGVAQSPRYKIIEKRQSVAFWCNPISGHATLYWYQQILGQGPKLLIQFQNNGVVDDSQLPKDRFSAERLKGVDSTLKIQPAKLEDSAVYLCASSLDRGWETQYFGPGTRLLVL.

This clonotype was counted a few times. The chain recombines TRBV12-3 or TRBV12-4 with TRBJ2-2; D is unresolved. The V and J ends lost 3 bases and 5 bases respectively, with 7 bases between them. The CDR3 runs 13 residues. The CDR3 DNA reads as TGTGCCAGCAGTTTTCACGGTACCGGGGAGCTGTTTTTT. Protein sequence: CASSFHGTGELFF.

This chain connects TRBV24-1 to TRBJ2-2; tentatively, D is TRBD1 (6 bases). Per the germline V gene, CDR1 is KGHDR and CDR2 is SFDVKD. V was shortened by 3 bases and J by 1 base, with 17 bases between the two germline ends. The CDR3 length is 18 residues. The CDR3 DNA reads as TGTGCCACCAGTGATGGGGCCGGGACACCGCGGAACACCGGGGAGCTGTTTTTT. Residues: CATSDGAGTPRNTGELFF.

The chain couples TRBV29-1 to TRBJ1-5; unclear D gene. The CDR3 is 12 residues long. Germline CDR1 and CDR2: SQVTM and ANQGSEA. The ends were cut back, 4 bases at V and 0 bases at J, with 4 bases in the middle. For the CDR3, the DNA is TGCAGCGTTGGGGCTAGCAATCAGCCCCAGCATTTT. The encoded protein is CSVGASNQPQHF. The full variable domain, with the rest looked up from reference TRBV29-1 and TRBJ1-5, is SAVISQKPSRDICQRGTSLTIQCQVDSQVTMMFWYRQQPGQSLTLIATANQGSEATYESGFVIDKFPISRPNLTFSTLTVSNMSPEDSSIYLCSVGASNQPQHFGDGTRLSIL.